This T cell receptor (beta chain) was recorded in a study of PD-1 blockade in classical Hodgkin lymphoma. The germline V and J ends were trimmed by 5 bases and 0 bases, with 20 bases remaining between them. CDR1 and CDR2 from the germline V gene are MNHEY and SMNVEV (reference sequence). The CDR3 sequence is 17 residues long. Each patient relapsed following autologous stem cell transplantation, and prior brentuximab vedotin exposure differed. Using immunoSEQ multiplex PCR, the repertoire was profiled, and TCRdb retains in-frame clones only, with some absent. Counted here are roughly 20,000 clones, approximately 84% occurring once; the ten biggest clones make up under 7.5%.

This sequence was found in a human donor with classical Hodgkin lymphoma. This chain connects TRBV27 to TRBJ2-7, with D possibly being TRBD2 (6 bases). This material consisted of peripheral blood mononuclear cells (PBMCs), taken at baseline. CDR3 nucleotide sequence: TGTGCCAGCAGTAACCGCCTGGGGCTAGCGTACTCCTACGAGCAGTACTTC. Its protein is CASSNRLGLAYSYEQYF.